A selection of T cell receptor beta chains follows, all from one sample in a study of control samples from healthy donors and cancer patients. Data came from immunoSEQ multiplex PCR; TCRdb stores just in-frame clones and leaves some out. Of hundreds of thousands of clones in the sample, over 70% were seen once. The sequenced sample consisted of PBMCs. The receptors derive from a woman in her fifties or sixties with lung cancer. Each CDR3 is given with its conserved first and last residue. The order of the fields is D gene, V gene, J gene, clone size, CDR3 DNA, CDR3 protein. The D gene is left open where the match is weak. Only some rows state a clone size, as once, few, many or a class for expanded clones.

d_call: -
v_call: TRBV28
j_call: TRBJ2-5
clone_size: -
cdr3_nt: TGTGCCAGCACCGTCGGGCAGGGCAGCCTCCAAGAGACCCAGTACTTC
cdr3_aa: CASTVGQGSLQETQYF

d_call: -
v_call: TRBV5-4
j_call: TRBJ2-1
clone_size: -
cdr3_nt: TGTGCCAGCAGCTTGGAAGCCGGCAATGAGCAGTTCTTC
cdr3_aa: CASSLEAGNEQFF

d_call: -
v_call: TRBV12-3/TRBV12-4
j_call: TRBJ1-4
clone_size: few
cdr3_nt: TGTGCCAGCAGTTCCTCTCCCCCTGAAAAACTGTTTTTT
cdr3_aa: CASSSSPPEKLFF

d_call: -
v_call: TRBV5-8
j_call: TRBJ1-5
clone_size: -
cdr3_nt: TGTGCCAGCAGCTTACCTAGGGTTGGCAATCAGCCCCAGCATTTT
cdr3_aa: CASSLPRVGNQPQHF

d_call: -
v_call: TRBV5-1
j_call: TRBJ2-3
clone_size: -
cdr3_nt: TGCGCCAGCAGCTTAGGGGACCACGCGTCCCGGATATCGCAGTATTTT
cdr3_aa: CASSLGDHASRISQYF

d_call: -
v_call: TRBV5-1
j_call: TRBJ2-2
clone_size: -
cdr3_nt: TGCGCCAGCAGCCCGGGACAGAACACCGGGGAGCTGTTTTTT
cdr3_aa: CASSPGQNTGELFF

d_call: TRBD1
v_call: TRBV5-1
j_call: TRBJ2-2
clone_size: -
cdr3_nt: TGCGCCAGCAAGCGGACAGGGGGCTTCGGGGAGCTGTTTTTT
cdr3_aa: CASKRTGGFGELFF

d_call: -
v_call: TRBV7-3
j_call: TRBJ2-1
clone_size: -
cdr3_nt: TGTGCCAGCAGCTTAAACGGGCTCAGCTCCTACAATGAGCAGTTCTTC
cdr3_aa: CASSLNGLSSYNEQFF

d_call: -
v_call: TRBV15
j_call: TRBJ1-2
clone_size: -
cdr3_nt: TGTGCCACCAGCAGAGCGGGGGCAGGGACGGGTGAGAATGGCTACACCTTC
cdr3_aa: CATSRAGAGTGENGYTF

d_call: -
v_call: TRBV7-3
j_call: TRBJ2-1
clone_size: -
cdr3_nt: TGTGCCAGCAGCGCAAATCAGGGCTCCTACAATGAGCAGTTCTTC
cdr3_aa: CASSANQGSYNEQFF

d_call: -
v_call: TRBV19
j_call: TRBJ2-1
clone_size: large
cdr3_nt: TGTGCCAGTAGTATCGGGTTACACTCCTACAATGAGCAGTTCTTC
cdr3_aa: CASSIGLHSYNEQFF

d_call: -
v_call: TRBV3-1/TRBV3-2
j_call: TRBJ2-7
clone_size: -
cdr3_nt: TGTGCCAGCAGCCAAGTAGTCCAAGGGGGAGTAAGTAACGAGCAGTACTTC
cdr3_aa: CASSQVVQGGVSNEQYF

d_call: -
v_call: TRBV30
j_call: TRBJ1-6
clone_size: few
cdr3_nt: TGTGCCTGGAGTGTAGGGGATAGCTCCTATAATTCACCCCTCCACTTT
cdr3_aa: CAWSVGDSSYNSPLHF

d_call: -
v_call: TRBV5-6
j_call: TRBJ2-3
clone_size: -
cdr3_nt: TGTGCCAGCAGCTCAAGACACAACCCGGCCATCACAGATACGCAGTATTTT
cdr3_aa: CASSSRHNPAITDTQYF

d_call: TRBD1
v_call: TRBV19
j_call: TRBJ2-7
clone_size: -
cdr3_nt: TGTGCCAGTAGTATGGGTACAGGGGGTCCCTACGAGCAGTACTTC
cdr3_aa: CASSMGTGGPYEQYF

d_call: -
v_call: TRBV7-9
j_call: TRBJ1-6
clone_size: -
cdr3_nt: TGTGCCAGCAGCCTGGGACCGGCGGGTTTTTCACCCCTCCACTTT
cdr3_aa: CASSLGPAGFSPLHF

d_call: TRBD1
v_call: TRBV28
j_call: TRBJ1-2
clone_size: -
cdr3_nt: TGTGCCAGCAGCACAGGGGGTGGTGGCTACACCTTC
cdr3_aa: CASSTGGGGYTF

d_call: -
v_call: TRBV18
j_call: TRBJ2-5
clone_size: -
cdr3_nt: TGTGCCAGCTCGGAACAGGCACGCCAAGAGACCCAGTACTTC
cdr3_aa: CASSEQARQETQYF

d_call: TRBD1
v_call: TRBV5-4
j_call: TRBJ2-7
clone_size: once
cdr3_nt: TGTGCCAGCAGCACTTGGACAGGGTCGTACGAGCAGTACTTC
cdr3_aa: CASSTWTGSYEQYF

d_call: -
v_call: TRBV6-5
j_call: TRBJ2-1
clone_size: once
cdr3_nt: TGTGCCAGCAGTTACGCCCGGCTTACAACCTACAATGAGCAGTTCTTC
cdr3_aa: CASSYARLTTYNEQFF

d_call: -
v_call: TRBV15
j_call: TRBJ2-3
clone_size: once
cdr3_nt: TGTGCCACCAGCACGAACCCTGGGGCCCCAGATACGCAGTATTTT
cdr3_aa: CATSTNPGAPDTQYF

d_call: -
v_call: TRBV6-2/TRBV6-3
j_call: TRBJ1-1
clone_size: -
cdr3_nt: TGTGCCAGCAGTTACTCTGTGAACACTGAAGCTTTCTTT
cdr3_aa: CASSYSVNTEAFF

d_call: TRBD2
v_call: TRBV7-2
j_call: TRBJ2-1
clone_size: -
cdr3_nt: TGTGCCAGCAGCCTTAGCGGGACTCTATACAATGAGCAGTTCTTC
cdr3_aa: CASSLSGTLYNEQFF

d_call: TRBD1
v_call: TRBV7-3
j_call: TRBJ2-5
clone_size: -
cdr3_nt: TGTGCCAGCAGCTTAACGATGGACAGGGGAGAGACCCAGTACTTC
cdr3_aa: CASSLTMDRGETQYF

d_call: -
v_call: TRBV5-1
j_call: TRBJ2-2
clone_size: -
cdr3_nt: TGCGCCAGCAGCTTGGTACCCGGGTTTGACGGGGAGCTGTTTTTT
cdr3_aa: CASSLVPGFDGELFF

d_call: -
v_call: TRBV20-1
j_call: TRBJ2-1
clone_size: -
cdr3_nt: TGCAGTGCTAGACTAGCGCGGGAGCAGTTCTTC
cdr3_aa: CSARLAREQFF

d_call: -
v_call: TRBV12-2
j_call: TRBJ1-5
clone_size: -
cdr3_nt: TGTGCAAGTCGCTTCCATCGTCCGGGACCGAGCAATCAGCCCCAGCATTTT
cdr3_aa: CASRFHRPGPSNQPQHF

d_call: -
v_call: TRBV4-2
j_call: TRBJ1-2
clone_size: -
cdr3_nt: TGTGCCAGCAGCCAAGAAGGCCGGACAGAGCTTTATGGCTACACCTTC
cdr3_aa: CASSQEGRTELYGYTF

d_call: -
v_call: TRBV28
j_call: TRBJ2-1
clone_size: -
cdr3_nt: TGTGCCAGCAGTTTATCCGGGGCACCACCCTCCTACAATGAGCAGTTCTTC
cdr3_aa: CASSLSGAPPSYNEQFF

d_call: -
v_call: TRBV6-5
j_call: TRBJ1-1
clone_size: once
cdr3_nt: TGTGCCAGCAGGCAAGGGTTGAACACTGAAGCTTTCTTT
cdr3_aa: CASRQGLNTEAFF

d_call: -
v_call: TRBV5-6
j_call: TRBJ1-2
clone_size: -
cdr3_nt: TGTGCCAGCAGCTCCCACTATGGCTACACCTTC
cdr3_aa: CASSSHYGYTF

d_call: TRBD1
v_call: TRBV7-9
j_call: TRBJ1-1
clone_size: -
cdr3_nt: TGTGCCAGCAGCTCGACAGGGGGGAACACTGAAGCTTTCTTT
cdr3_aa: CASSSTGGNTEAFF

d_call: -
v_call: TRBV6-1
j_call: TRBJ1-3
clone_size: -
cdr3_nt: TGTGCCAGCAGTGAATGGGGAAACACCATATATTTT
cdr3_aa: CASSEWGNTIYF

d_call: -
v_call: TRBV4-2
j_call: TRBJ1-5
clone_size: -
cdr3_nt: TGTGCCAGCAGCCAAGAGGTGGCCTCGCCCCAGCATTTT
cdr3_aa: CASSQEVASPQHF

d_call: -
v_call: TRBV12-3/TRBV12-4
j_call: TRBJ1-1
clone_size: once
cdr3_nt: TGTGCCAGCAGCCCGCTAGCCACTGAAGCTTTCTTT
cdr3_aa: CASSPLATEAFF

d_call: -
v_call: TRBV19
j_call: TRBJ1-1
clone_size: -
cdr3_nt: TGTGCCAGTAGTATGATTTCAGGGGTCACTGAAGCTTTCTTT
cdr3_aa: CASSMISGVTEAFF

d_call: -
v_call: TRBV18
j_call: TRBJ2-7
clone_size: -
cdr3_nt: TGTGCCAGCTCACCGGACAGTTCCTACGAGCAGTACTTC
cdr3_aa: CASSPDSSYEQYF

d_call: -
v_call: TRBV29-1
j_call: TRBJ2-1
clone_size: -
cdr3_nt: TGCAGCGTTGAAGGGAGAGGGGCGTACAATGAGCAGTTCTTC
cdr3_aa: CSVEGRGAYNEQFF

d_call: -
v_call: TRBV10-2
j_call: TRBJ2-1
clone_size: few
cdr3_nt: TGCGCCAGCAGAAATAATATCGAGCAGTTCTTC
cdr3_aa: CASRNNIEQFF

d_call: -
v_call: TRBV9
j_call: TRBJ2-3
clone_size: -
cdr3_nt: TGTGCCAGCAGCGGGCCGGGACTCCACACAGATACGCAGTATTTT
cdr3_aa: CASSGPGLHTDTQYF

d_call: -
v_call: TRBV7-8
j_call: TRBJ1-3
clone_size: -
cdr3_nt: TGTGCCAGCAGCTTCTCTGGGCTTGCCTCTGGAAACACCATATATTTT
cdr3_aa: CASSFSGLASGNTIYF

d_call: -
v_call: TRBV10-3
j_call: TRBJ2-3
clone_size: -
cdr3_nt: TGTGCCATGTCAGGCGGCACAGATACGCAGTATTTT
cdr3_aa: CAMSGGTDTQYF

d_call: -
v_call: TRBV10-1
j_call: TRBJ2-1
clone_size: -
cdr3_nt: TGCGCCAGCAGACCTGACCTACCAAGGGAGCAGTTCTTC
cdr3_aa: CASRPDLPREQFF

d_call: TRBD2
v_call: TRBV10-2
j_call: TRBJ2-3
clone_size: -
cdr3_nt: TGCGCCAGCAGCGGTATAGCGGGAGATACGCAGTATTTT
cdr3_aa: CASSGIAGDTQYF

d_call: TRBD2
v_call: TRBV10-1
j_call: TRBJ2-3
clone_size: -
cdr3_nt: TGCGCCAGCAGTCCCGGACTAGCGGGAGCCACAGATACGCAGTATTTT
cdr3_aa: CASSPGLAGATDTQYF

d_call: -
v_call: TRBV27
j_call: TRBJ2-5
clone_size: -
cdr3_nt: TGTGCCAGCAGTTTATCCAGTTACGAGACCCAGTACTTC
cdr3_aa: CASSLSSYETQYF